Below are 4 T cell receptor beta chains sequenced from a single sample in a study of blood T cells in healthy people across ages. A second roughly 6 to 11 cycle PCR used barcoded and J-beta primers. A single record per CDR3 protein comes from TCRdb applying MiXCR to the 5' RACE reads. The table records fewer than 2,000,000 distinct CDR3 sequences, roughly a third of them present only once. The sequencing sample was made of blood. These receptors originate from a woman aged 25 to 39 in good health.

This clonotype was observed a handful of times. The rearrangement joins TRBV9 to TRBJ2-1; 10 bases map to TRBD1. The germline CDR1 and CDR2 sequences are SGDLS and YYNGEE. Losses at the gene ends were 3 bases for V and 5 bases for J; bases not matched to a gene: 11. The CDR3 has 17 residues. CDR3 residues: CASSDAKDRGYHNEQFF. CDR3 nucleotide sequence: TGTGCCAGCAGCGATGCCAAGGACAGGGGGTACCACAATGAGCAGTTCTTC.

With regard to this clonotype: This may be a read error: a much more frequent sequence differs by one nucleotide. The chain couples TRBV4-1 to TRBJ2-7; no firm D call. The CDR3 extends over 15 amino acids. Trimming removed 1 base from V and 0 bases from J, with 10 bases in between. The germline gives CDR1 MGHRA, CDR2 YSYEKL. The CDR3 loop reads CASSQVLPSSYEQYF. CDR3 coding DNA: TGCGCCAGCAGCCAAGTTCTACCGAGCTCCTACGAGCAGTACTTC.

This clonotype showed up just a few times. A much larger clonotype is one base distant, so this may be a read error. The chain has TRBV20-1 and TRBJ2-6; D is perhaps TRBD2 (6 bases). The V gene's germline CDR1 is DFQATT and CDR2 SNEGSKA (reference sequence). V shed 3 bases and J shed 0 bases, with 27 bases lying between them. The CDR3 has 21 residues. CDR3 DNA sequence: TGCAGTGCTAGTCTCCCTAAGGGGCCGGGACTGACCTACTCTGGGGCCAACGTCCTGACTTTC. Translated: CSASLPKGPGLTYSGANVLTF.

This clonotype has only one observation. The chain employs TRBV25-1 and TRBJ1-1; a weak D match, TRBD1 (5 bases). This CDR3 is built from 14 residues. With 2 bases removed from V and 8 bases from J, the gap between germline ends came to 15 bases. Germline V gene sequence: CDR1 MGHDK, CDR2 SYGVNS. The CDR3 spells CASSEIPATEEAFF. CDR3 nucleotides: TGTGCCAGCAGTGAAATCCCCGCGACAGAGGAAGCTTTCTTT.